The clone carrying this T cell receptor beta chain was recorded a few times. Sequenced by immunoSEQ multiplex PCR; TCRdb stores in-frame clones only, minus some. The sample has 150,000 to 200,000 clones; over 70% are singletons. Germline CDR1 is SGHTA and CDR2 is FQGNSA. The V gene end was trimmed by 5 bases and the J gene end by 5 bases; junction bases not matched to a gene: 5. CDR3 length: 15 amino acids. This record comes from a study of blood T cell repertoires in COVID-19. The rearrangement joins TRBV7-2 to TRBJ2-3, with 12 positions matching TRBD2. This TCR derives from a man in his sixties with acute or convalescent COVID-19. The specimen was peripheral blood. In nucleotides, the CDR3 is TGTGCCAGCAGCCTACTAGCGGGAGGCGGAGATACGCAGTATTTT. It yields the protein CASSLLAGGGDTQYF.